The source of this T cell receptor (beta chain) is a study of cytomegalovirus exposure and HLA in healthy donors. Study-wide background: The approximately 110 validation repertoires, a later analysis reported, used the same platform as the 550 to 700 repertoires from the first cohort. Points from the study as a whole: It was reportedly the case that the classifier diagnosed cytomegalovirus status with high specificity and sensitivity. Confirmation in vitro established that a few CMV-associated chains were specific for CMV antigens.

Deletions cut 5 bases from V and 5 bases from J, with 12 bases between. CDR1 and CDR2 from the germline V gene are LNHDA and SQIVND (reference sequence). This CDR3 contains 13 residues. Comments on this clone: Its specificity is not known.

Separate from the approximately 700-subject first cohort was the approximately 120-subject validation cohort, to which the donors belonged. This table comes from immunoSEQ multiplex PCR, and its TCRdb copy is limited to in-frame clones, with some not included. The sample yields roughly 45,000 clones, 80% to 95% seen once. The sequencing input was PBMCs. This sequence joins TRBV19 and TRBJ2-5; possible D gene TRBD2, 6 bases. This sequence was found in a man aged 18 to 30 in good health and CMV-seronegative. The CDR3 is CASSFGTPETQYF. Here the CDR3 DNA reads TGTGCCAGTAGTTTCGGGACTCCTGAGACCCAGTACTTC.